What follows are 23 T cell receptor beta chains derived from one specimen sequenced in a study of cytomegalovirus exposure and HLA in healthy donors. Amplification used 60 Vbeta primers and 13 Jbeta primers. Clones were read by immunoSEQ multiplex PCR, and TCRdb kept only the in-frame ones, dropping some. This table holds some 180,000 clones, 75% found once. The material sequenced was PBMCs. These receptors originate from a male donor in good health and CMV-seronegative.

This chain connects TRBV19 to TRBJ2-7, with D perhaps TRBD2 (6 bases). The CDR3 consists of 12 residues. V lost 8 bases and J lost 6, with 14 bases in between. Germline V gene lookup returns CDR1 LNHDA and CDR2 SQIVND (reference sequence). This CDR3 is CASFGGPGEQYF. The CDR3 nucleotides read TGTGCCAGTTTCGGGGGACCGGGCGAGCAGTACTTC.

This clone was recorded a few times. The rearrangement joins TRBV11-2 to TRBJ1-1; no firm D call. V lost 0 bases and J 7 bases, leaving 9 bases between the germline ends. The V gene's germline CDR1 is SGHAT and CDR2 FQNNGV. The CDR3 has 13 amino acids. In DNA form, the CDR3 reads TGTGCCAGCAGCTTAGACGTAATCCTTGAAGCTTTCTTT. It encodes CASSLDVILEAFF.

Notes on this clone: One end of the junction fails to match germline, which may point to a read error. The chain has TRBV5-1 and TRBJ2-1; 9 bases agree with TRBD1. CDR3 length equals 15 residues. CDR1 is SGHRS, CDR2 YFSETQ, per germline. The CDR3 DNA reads TGCGCCAGCAGATTGGGACAGGGTTCCGGCGATGAGCAGTTCTTC. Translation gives CASRLGQGSGDEQFF.

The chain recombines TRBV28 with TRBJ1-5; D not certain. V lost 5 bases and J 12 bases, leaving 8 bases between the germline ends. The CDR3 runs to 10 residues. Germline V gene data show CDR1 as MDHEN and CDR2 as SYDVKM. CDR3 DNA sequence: TGTGCCAGCAGTGGTAGCCACCAGCATTTT. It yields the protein CASSGSHQHF.

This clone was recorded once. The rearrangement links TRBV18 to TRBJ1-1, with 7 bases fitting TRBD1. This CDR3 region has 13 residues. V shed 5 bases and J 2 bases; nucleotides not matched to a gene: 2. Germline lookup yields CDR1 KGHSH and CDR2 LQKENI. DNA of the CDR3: TGTGCCAGCTCAACAGGGGAAAACACTGAAGCTTTCTTT. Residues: CASSTGENTEAFF.

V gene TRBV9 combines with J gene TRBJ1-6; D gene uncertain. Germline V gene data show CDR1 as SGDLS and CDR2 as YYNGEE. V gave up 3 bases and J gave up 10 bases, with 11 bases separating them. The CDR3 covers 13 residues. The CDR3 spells CASSAKLESPLHF. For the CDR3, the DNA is TGTGCCAGCAGCGCCAAATTAGAGTCACCCCTCCACTTT.

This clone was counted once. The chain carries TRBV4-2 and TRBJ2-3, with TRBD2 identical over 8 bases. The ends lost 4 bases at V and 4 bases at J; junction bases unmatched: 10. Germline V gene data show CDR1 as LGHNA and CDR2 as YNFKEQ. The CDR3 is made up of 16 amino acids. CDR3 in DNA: TGTGCCAGCAGCCGCACGGGGGGGGAGGCCCCAGATACGCAGTATTTT. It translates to CASSRTGGEAPDTQYF.

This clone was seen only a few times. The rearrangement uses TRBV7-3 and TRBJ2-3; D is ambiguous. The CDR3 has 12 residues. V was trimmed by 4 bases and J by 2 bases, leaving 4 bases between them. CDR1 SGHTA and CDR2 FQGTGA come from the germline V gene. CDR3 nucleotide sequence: TGTGCCAGCAGCTCCTACACAGATACGCAGTATTTT. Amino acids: CASSSYTDTQYF.

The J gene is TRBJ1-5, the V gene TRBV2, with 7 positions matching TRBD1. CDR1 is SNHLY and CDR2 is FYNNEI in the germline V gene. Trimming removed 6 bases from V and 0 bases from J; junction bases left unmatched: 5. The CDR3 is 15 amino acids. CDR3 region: CASRGTDNSNQPQHF. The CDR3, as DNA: TGTGCCAGCAGGGGGACAGATAATAGCAATCAGCCCCAGCATTTT.

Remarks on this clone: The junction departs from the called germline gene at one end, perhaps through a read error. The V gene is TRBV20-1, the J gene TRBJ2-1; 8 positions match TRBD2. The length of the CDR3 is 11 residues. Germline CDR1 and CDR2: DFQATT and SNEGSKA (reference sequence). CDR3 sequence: CSAYDGTSVLF. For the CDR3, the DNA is TGCAGTGCCTATGACGGGACTAGTGTTCTCTTC.

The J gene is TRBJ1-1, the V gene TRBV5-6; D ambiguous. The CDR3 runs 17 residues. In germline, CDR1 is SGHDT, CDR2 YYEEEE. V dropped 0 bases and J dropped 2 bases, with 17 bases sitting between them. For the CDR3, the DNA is TGTGCCAGCAGCTTGGCCGGTCTTCCGAGCCCTAACACTGAAGCTTTCTTT. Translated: CASSLAGLPSPNTEAFF.

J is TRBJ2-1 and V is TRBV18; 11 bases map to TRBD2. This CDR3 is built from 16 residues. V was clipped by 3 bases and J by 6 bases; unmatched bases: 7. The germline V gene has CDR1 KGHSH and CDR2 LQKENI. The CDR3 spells CASSPPGLAASNEQFF. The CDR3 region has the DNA TGTGCCAGCTCACCCCCGGGACTAGCGGCGTCCAATGAGCAGTTCTTC.

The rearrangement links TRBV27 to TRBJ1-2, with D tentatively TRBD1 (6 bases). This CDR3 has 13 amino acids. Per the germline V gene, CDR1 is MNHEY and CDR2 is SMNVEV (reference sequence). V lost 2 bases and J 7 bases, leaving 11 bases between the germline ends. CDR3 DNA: TGTGCCAGCAGTTTAAACAGGGTCCTTGGCTACACCTTC. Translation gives CASSLNRVLGYTF.

The CDR3 reads CASSVGQTMNTEAFF. For the CDR3, the DNA is TGTGCCAGCAGCGTAGGACAGACGATGAACACTGAAGCTTTCTTT. This chain joins TRBV9 and TRBJ1-1; possible D gene TRBD1, 5 bases. This CDR3 has 15 residues. Germline values: CDR1 SGDLS, CDR2 YYNGEE. The V gene lost 0 bases and the J gene lost 0 bases, with 9 bases spanning the gap.

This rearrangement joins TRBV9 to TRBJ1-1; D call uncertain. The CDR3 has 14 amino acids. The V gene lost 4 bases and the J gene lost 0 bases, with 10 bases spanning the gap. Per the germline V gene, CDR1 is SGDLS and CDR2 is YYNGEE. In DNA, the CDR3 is TGTGCCAGCAGCTCCGGGAAAATGAACACTGAAGCTTTCTTT. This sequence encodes CASSSGKMNTEAFF.

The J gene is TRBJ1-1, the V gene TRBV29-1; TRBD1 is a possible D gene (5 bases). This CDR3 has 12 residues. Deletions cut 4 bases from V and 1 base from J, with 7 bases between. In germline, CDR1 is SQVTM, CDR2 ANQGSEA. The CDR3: CSVVQENTEAFF. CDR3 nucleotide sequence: TGCAGCGTTGTACAGGAGAACACTGAAGCTTTCTTT.

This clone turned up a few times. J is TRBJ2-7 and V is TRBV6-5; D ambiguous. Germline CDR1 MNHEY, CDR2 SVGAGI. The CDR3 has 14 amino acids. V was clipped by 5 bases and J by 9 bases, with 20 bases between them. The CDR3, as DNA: TGTGCCAGCAGTGTGGGCTACCGCCGCCACGGGCAGTACTTC. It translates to CASSVGYRRHGQYF.

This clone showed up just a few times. Here the CDR3 reads CASSLGLAGREQFF. The CDR3 nucleotides read TGTGCCAGCAGCTTAGGTCTAGCGGGGAGAGAGCAGTTCTTC. This chain uses TRBV13 with TRBJ2-1; 9 bases fit TRBD2. Germline V lookup: CDR1 PRHDT, CDR2 FYEKMQ (reference sequence). The CDR3 consists of 14 residues. V was clipped by 0 bases and J by 10 bases; unmatched bases: 4.

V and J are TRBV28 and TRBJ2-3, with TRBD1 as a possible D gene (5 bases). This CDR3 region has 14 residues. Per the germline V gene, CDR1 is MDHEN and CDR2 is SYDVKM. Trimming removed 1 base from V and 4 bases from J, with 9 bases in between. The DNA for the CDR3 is TGTGCCAGCAGTTTATACTCCAGGGCAGATACGCAGTATTTT. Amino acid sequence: CASSLYSRADTQYF.

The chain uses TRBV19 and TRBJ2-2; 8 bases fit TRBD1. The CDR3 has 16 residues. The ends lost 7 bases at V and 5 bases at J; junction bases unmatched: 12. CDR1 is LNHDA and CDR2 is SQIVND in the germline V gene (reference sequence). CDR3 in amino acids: CASNLGQGRWTGELFF. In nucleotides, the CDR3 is TGTGCCAGTAACCTAGGACAGGGCAGATGGACCGGGGAGCTGTTTTTT.

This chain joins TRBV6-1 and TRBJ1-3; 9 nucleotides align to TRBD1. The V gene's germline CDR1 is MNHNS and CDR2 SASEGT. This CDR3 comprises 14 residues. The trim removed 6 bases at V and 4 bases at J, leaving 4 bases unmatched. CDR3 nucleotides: TGTGCCAGCAGCACAGGGGGCGAAGGAAACACCATATATTTT. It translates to CASSTGGEGNTIYF.

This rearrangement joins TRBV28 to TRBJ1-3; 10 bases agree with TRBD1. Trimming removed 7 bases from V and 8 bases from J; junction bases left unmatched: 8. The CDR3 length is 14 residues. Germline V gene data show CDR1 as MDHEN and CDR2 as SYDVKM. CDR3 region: CASTGGQGTDTIYF. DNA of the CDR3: TGTGCCAGCACCGGGGGACAGGGGACTGACACCATATATTTT.

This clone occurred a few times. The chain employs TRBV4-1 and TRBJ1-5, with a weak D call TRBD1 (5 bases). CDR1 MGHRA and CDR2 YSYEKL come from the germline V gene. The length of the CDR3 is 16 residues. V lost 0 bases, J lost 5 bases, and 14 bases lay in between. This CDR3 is CASSQDLGLTDQPQHF. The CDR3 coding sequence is TGCGCCAGCAGCCAAGATCTGGGGTTGACAGATCAGCCCCAGCATTTT.